A selection of T cell receptor beta chains follows, all from one sample in a study of shared clonotypes between healthy human individuals. Sequencing was performed with immunoSEQ multiplex PCR; in TCRdb, only in-frame clones are kept and a portion is missing. The sample includes 2 million to 2.5 million clones, more than 85% of them seen just once. Sequencing was performed on naive CD4+ T cells from PBMCs. The source of these receptors is a man aged 18 to 30 in good health. Some clones in this sample may be carry-over from other donors' samples. CDR3s include the opening cysteine and the closing phenylalanine or tryptophan. D genes are given only for firm matches. Expanded clones are given a class, and other clones once, few, many or no size at all.

>TRBV2|TRBJ2-3|15|-|TRBD2
CASRSAGVFRDTQYF
TGTGCCAGCAGGTCGGCGGGAGTATTCAGAGATACGCAGTATTTT
>TRBV5-1|TRBJ1-4|14|once|TRBD1
CASSSTGGWGKLFF
TGCGCCAGCAGCTCCACAGGGGGTTGGGGAAAACTGTTTTTT
>TRBV9|TRBJ1-1|13|few|-
CASSPEVGSEAFF
TGTGCCAGCAGCCCAGAGGTCGGATCTGAAGCTTTCTTT
>TRBV5-1|TRBJ1-2|13|-|-
CASSYGTSDGYTF
TGCGCCAGCAGCTACGGGACAAGCGATGGCTACACCTTC
>TRBV4-2|TRBJ2-1|17|-|-
CASSSGAAGFSYNEQFF
TGTGCCAGCAGTTCCGGGGCGGCGGGATTCTCCTACAATGAGCAGTTCTTC
>TRBV5-6|TRBJ1-1|13|-|-
CASSPGQTTEAFF
TGTGCCAGCAGCCCCGGACAGACTACCGAAGCTTTCTTT
>TRBV14|TRBJ1-2|14|-|-
CASSQDLTTRGYTF
TGTGCCAGCAGCCAAGATCTGACAACTCGGGGCTACACCTTC
>TRBV2|TRBJ2-5|12|-|-
CASSVIRETQYF
TGTGCCAGCAGTGTCATAAGAGAGACCCAGTACTTC
>TRBV29-1|TRBJ1-2|14|-|-
CSVLGADRHYGYTF
TGCAGCGTTCTTGGGGCCGACAGGCACTATGGCTACACCTTC
>TRBV9|TRBJ1-1|13|few|TRBD1
CASSGYRGTEAFF
TGTGCCAGCAGCGGTTACAGGGGCACTGAAGCTTTCTTT
>TRBV2|TRBJ2-2|13|-|-
CASSQGRTGELFF
TGTGCCAGCTCGCAAGGTCGAACCGGGGAGCTGTTTTTT